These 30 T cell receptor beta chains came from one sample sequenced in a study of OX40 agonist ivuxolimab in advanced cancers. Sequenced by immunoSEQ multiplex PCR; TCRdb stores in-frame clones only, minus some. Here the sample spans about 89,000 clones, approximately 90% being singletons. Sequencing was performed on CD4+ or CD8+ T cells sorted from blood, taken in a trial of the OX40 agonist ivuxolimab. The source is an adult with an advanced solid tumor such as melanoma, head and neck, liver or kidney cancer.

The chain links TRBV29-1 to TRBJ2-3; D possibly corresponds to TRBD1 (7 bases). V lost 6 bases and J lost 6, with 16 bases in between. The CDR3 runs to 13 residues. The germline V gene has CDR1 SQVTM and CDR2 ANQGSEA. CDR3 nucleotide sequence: TGCAGCGTGGAGGGACAGCGGGCTGATACGCAGTATTTT. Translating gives CSVEGQRADTQYF.

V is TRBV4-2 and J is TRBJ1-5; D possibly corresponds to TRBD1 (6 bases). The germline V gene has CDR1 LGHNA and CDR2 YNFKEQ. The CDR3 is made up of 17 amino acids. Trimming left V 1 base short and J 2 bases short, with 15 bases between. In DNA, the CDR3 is TGTGCCAGCAGCCAAGTTCGTCAGGGGACTGGCAATCAGCCCCAGCATTTT. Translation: CASSQVRQGTGNQPQHF.

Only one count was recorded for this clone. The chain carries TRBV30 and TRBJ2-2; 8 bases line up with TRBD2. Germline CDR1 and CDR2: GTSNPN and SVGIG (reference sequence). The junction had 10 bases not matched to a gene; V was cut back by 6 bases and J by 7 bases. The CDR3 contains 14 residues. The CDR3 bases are TGTGCCTGCCGGGGGAATAGCGGGAACGGGGAGCTGTTTTTT. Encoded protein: CACRGNSGNGELFF.

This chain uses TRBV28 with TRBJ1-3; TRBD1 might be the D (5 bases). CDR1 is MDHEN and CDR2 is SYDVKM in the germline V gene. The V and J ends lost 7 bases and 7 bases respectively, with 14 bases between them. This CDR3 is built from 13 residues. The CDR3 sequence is CASKTEILNTIYF. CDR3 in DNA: TGTGCCAGCAAGACAGAGATCCTCAACACCATATATTTT.

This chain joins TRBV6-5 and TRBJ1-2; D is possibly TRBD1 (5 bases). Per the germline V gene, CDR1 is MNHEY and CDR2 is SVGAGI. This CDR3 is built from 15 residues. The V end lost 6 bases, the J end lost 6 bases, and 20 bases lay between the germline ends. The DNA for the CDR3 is TGTGCCAGCAGCCCAGCGGTGGAGGGGAAGAATGGCTACACCTTC. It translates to CASSPAVEGKNGYTF.

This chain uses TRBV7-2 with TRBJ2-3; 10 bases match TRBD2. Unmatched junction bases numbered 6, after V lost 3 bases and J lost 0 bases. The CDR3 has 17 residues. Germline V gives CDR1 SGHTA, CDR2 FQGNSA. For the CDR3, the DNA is TGTGCCAGCAGCTTTAGCGGGAGGAAAACTAGCACAGATACGCAGTATTTT. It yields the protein CASSFSGRKTSTDTQYF.

Written as DNA, the CDR3 is TGCGCCAGCAGCCAAGGGACTAGCGGGAGCCCCACAGATACGCAGTATTTT. This codes for CASSQGTSGSPTDTQYF. The chain carries TRBV4-3 and TRBJ2-3; 13 positions agree with TRBD2. V shed 1 base, J shed 2 bases, and the junction held 3 bases outside the gene matches. From germline, CDR1 is LGHNA and CDR2 YSLEER. The CDR3 is made up of 17 amino acids.

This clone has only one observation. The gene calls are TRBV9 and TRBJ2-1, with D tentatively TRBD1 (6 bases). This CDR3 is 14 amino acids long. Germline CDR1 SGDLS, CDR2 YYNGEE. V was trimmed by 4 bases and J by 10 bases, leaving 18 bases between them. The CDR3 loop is CASSPRQEAQEQFF. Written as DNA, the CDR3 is TGTGCCAGCAGCCCACGACAGGAAGCACAGGAGCAGTTCTTC.

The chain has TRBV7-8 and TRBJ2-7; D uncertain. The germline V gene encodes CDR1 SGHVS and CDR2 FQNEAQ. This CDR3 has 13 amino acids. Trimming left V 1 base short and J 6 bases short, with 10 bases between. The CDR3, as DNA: TGTGCCAGCAGCTTAGGCGAGGCAGGCGAGCAGTACTTC. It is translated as CASSLGEAGEQYF.

The CDR3 nucleotides read TGCGCCAGCAGCCCCCCGTGGGGGTATAGCAATCAGCCCCAGCATTTT. Residues: CASSPPWGYSNQPQHF. The gene calls are TRBV4-1 and TRBJ1-5; possibly TRBD1 for D (5 bases). This CDR3 spans 16 amino acids. CDR1 is MGHRA and CDR2 is YSYEKL in the germline V gene. Trimming pared 4 bases from V and 0 bases from J, leaving 13 bases between.

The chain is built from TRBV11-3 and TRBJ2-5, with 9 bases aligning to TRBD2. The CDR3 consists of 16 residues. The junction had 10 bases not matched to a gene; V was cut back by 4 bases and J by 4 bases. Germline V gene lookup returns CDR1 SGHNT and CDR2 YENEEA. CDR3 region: CASSSNSGGLRETQYF. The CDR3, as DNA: TGTGCCAGCAGCTCAAATAGCGGGGGCCTCAGAGAGACCCAGTACTTC.

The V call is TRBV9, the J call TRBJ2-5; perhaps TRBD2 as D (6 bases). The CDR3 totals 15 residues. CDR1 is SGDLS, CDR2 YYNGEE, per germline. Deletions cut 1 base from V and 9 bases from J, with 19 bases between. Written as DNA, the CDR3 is TGTGCCAGCAGCGTACTTCCGGCGGGGCCTTCTGCCCAGTACTTC. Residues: CASSVLPAGPSAQYF. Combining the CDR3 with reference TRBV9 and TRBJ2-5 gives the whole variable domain DSGVTQTPKHLITATGQRVTLRCSPRSGDLSVYWYQQSLDQGLQFLIQYYNGEERAKGNILERFSAQQFPDLHSELNLSSLELGDSALYFCASSVLPAGPSAQYFGPGTRLLVL.

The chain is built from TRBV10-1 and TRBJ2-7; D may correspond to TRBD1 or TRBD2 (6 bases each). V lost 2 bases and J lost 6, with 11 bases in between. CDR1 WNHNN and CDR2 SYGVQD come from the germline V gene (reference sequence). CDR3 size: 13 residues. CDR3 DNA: TGCGCCAGCAGTGAGCGGGGGCTCGGCGAGCAGTACTTC. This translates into CASSERGLGEQYF.

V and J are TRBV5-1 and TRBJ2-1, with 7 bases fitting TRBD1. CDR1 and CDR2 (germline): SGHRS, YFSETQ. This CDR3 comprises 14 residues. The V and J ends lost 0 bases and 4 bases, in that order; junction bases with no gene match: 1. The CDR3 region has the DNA TGCGCCAGCAGCTTGGCCAGGGGGTACAATGAGCAGTTCTTC. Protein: CASSLARGYNEQFF.

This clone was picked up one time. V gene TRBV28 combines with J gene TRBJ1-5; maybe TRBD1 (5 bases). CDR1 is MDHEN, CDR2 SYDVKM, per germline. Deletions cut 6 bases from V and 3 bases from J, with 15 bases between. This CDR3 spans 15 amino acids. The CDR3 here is CASSPMGGANQPQHF. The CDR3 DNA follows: TGTGCCAGCAGCCCCATGGGGGGAGCCAATCAGCCCCAGCATTTT.

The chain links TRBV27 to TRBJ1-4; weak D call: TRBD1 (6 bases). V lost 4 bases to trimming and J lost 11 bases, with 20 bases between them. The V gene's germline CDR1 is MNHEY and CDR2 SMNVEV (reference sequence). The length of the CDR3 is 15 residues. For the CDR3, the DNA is TGTGCCAGCAGTTCAAACGCTTTACAGGGAAGGAAACTGTTTTTT. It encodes CASSSNALQGRKLFF.

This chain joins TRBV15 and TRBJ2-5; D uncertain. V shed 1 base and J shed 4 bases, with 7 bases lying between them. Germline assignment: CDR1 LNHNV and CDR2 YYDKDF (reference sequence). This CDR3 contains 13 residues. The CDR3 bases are TGTGCCACCAGCAGAGCCTTTCGAGAGACCCAGTACTTC. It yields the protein CATSRAFRETQYF.

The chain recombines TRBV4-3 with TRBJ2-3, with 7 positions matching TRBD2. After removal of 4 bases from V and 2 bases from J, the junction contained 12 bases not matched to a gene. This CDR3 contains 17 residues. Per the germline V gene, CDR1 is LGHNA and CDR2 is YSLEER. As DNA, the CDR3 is TGCGCCAGCAGCCCCCTCACTGGCGGGGACTACACAGATACGCAGTATTTT. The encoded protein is CASSPLTGGDYTDTQYF.

CDR3 nucleotide sequence: TGTGCCAGCAGCTGGGGGGTAGGAGCCCGGCAGTTCTTC. Its protein is CASSWGVGARQFF. This chain uses TRBV11-1 with TRBJ2-1; D is possibly TRBD2 (6 bases). V was pared by 4 bases and J by 12 bases, with 16 bases between. CDR3 length: 13 residues. In germline, CDR1 is SGHAT, CDR2 FQDESV (reference sequence).

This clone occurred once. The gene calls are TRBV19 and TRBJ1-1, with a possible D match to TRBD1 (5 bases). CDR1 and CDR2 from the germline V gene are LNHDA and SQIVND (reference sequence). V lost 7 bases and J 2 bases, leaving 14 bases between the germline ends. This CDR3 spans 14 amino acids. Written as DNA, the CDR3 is TGTGCCAGTACCAAATGGGGCAGAAACACTGAAGCTTTCTTT. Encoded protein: CASTKWGRNTEAFF. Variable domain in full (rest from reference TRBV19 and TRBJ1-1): DGGITQSPKYLFRKEGQNVTLSCEQNLNHDAMYWYRQDPGQGLRLIYYSQIVNDFQKGDIAEGYSVSREKKESFPLTVTSAQKNPTAFYLCASTKWGRNTEAFFGQGTRLTVV.

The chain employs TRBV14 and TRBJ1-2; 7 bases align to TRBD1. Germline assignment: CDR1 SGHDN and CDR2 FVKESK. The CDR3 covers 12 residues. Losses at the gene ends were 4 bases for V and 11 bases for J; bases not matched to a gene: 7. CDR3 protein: CASSRDRIVYTF. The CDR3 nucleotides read TGTGCCAGCAGCCGGGACAGAATCGTATACACCTTC.

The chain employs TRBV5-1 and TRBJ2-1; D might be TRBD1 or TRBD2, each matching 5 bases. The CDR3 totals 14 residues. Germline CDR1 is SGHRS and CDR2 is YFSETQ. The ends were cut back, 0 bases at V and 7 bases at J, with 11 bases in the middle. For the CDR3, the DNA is TGCGCCAGCAGCTTGGGGGGGTCATGGAATGAGCAGTTCTTC. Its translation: CASSLGGSWNEQFF.

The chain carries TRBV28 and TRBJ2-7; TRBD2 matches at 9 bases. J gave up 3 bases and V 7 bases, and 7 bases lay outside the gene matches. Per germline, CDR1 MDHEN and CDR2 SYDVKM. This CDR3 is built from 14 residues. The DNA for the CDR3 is TGTGCCAGCATCACACTAGCGGGTCGCTACGAGCAGTACTTC. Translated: CASITLAGRYEQYF.

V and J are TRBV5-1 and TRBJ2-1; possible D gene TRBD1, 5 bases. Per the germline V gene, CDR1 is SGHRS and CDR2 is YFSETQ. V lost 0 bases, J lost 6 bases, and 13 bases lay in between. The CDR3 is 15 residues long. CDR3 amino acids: CASSLGQGSLNEQFF. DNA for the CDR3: TGCGCCAGCAGCTTGGGGCAGGGAAGCCTCAATGAGCAGTTCTTC.

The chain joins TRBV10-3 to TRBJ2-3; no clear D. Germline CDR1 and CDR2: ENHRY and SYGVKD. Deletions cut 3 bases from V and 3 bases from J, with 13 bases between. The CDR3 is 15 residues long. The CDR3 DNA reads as TGTGCCATCAGTGACCCTCTCGGCTTTACAGATACGCAGTATTTT. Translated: CAISDPLGFTDTQYF.

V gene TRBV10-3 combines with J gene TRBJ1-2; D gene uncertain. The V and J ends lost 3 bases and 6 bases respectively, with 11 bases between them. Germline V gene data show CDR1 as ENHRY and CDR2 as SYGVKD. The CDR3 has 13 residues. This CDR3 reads CAISELEEHGYTF. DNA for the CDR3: TGTGCCATCAGTGAATTGGAGGAACATGGCTACACCTTC.

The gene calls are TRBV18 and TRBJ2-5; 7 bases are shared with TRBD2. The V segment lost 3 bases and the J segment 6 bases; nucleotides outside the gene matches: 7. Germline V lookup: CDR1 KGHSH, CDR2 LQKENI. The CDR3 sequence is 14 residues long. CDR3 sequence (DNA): TGTGCCAGCTCACCCCTCGGGGAGGGCCAGACCCAGTACTTC. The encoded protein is CASSPLGEGQTQYF.

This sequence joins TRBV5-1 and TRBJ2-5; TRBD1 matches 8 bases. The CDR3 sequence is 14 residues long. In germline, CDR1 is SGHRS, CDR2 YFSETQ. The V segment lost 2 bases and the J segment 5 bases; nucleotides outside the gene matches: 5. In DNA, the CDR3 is TGCGCCAGCAGCTTCTCAAGACAGGGGGAGACCCAGTACTTC. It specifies CASSFSRQGETQYF.

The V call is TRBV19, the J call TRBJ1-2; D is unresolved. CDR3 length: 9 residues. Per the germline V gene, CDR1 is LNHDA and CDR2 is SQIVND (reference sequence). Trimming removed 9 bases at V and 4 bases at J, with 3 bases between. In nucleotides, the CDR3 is TGTGCCAGACCCTATGGCTACACCTTC. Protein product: CARPYGYTF.

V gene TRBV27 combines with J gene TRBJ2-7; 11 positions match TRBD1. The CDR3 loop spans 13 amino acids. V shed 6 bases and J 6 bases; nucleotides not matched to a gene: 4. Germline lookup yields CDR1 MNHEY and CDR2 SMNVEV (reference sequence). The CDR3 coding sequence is TGTGCCAGCAGAGGGACAGGGGGTAGCGAGCAGTACTTC. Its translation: CASRGTGGSEQYF.